The present entry profiles one TCR beta chain with its context. The target of this receptor is not known. Base quality data are lacking; no much larger clone is found one base away. The data are from a study of blood T cell repertoires in COVID-19 (dated by TCRdb to the early 2020s). Study-wide context: The collaborator samples originated in the United States, Italy and Spain and spanned the acute and convalescent phases of COVID-19. A de-identified subject ID, COVID-19 status, age in years and sex were almost always included in the sample metadata. The material from the prospective study consisted of cDNA or gDNA derived from T cells, B-cell-depleted T cells, or PBMCs. Subjects who had been exposed to COVID-19, were actively infected with it, or had recovered from it provided the deeply sampled blood TCRbeta repertoires that made up the dataset. The repertoires were released in a freely available public database intended as a resource for research on the immune response to SARS-CoV-2. The samples were drawn from two sources: the first 160 participants of the ongoing ImmuneRACE study, and some 1,300 subjects contributed by 6 global collaborators. Where available, HLA class I and class II types were obtained from metadata supplied by the sample provider rather than from assay-based typing. Study-wide findings and limitations: Clinical and demographic metadata were provided uncurated, with the amount varying by source and participant.

Looking up the germline V gene (reference sequence) yields CDR1 LGHDT and CDR2 YNNKEL. Trimming leaves V shorter by 7 bases and J shorter by 0 bases, with the junction holding 5 bases beyond the gene matches. The cysteine opens and the phenylalanine closes a CDR3 of 14 amino acids. Just CDR3 DNA is preserved here, 42 bases in frame from base 1. TCRbeta CDR3 regions were amplified from genomic DNA by means of the immunoSEQ Assay, a bias-controlled multiplex PCR. In the paper's pipeline: The number of nucleated cells in each sample was estimated from the amplification of reference gene primers within the assay. To quantify the absolute abundance of each unique TCRbeta CDR3 rearrangement, sequence reads were collapsed and filtered. For each sample, productive Simpson clonality was calculated by taking the square root of Simpson's diversity index across productive rearrangements. TCRdb obtained this table from immuneACCESS and retained in-frame rearrangements with V and J assigned. These tables miss some clones; where compared with another copy, unresolved V genes account for less than half of the shortfall, and the remainder is unexplained. The V and J calls and clone size are taken from that table; D and trimming were inferred from the DNA. In this sample the table shows about 20,000 clones, 88% of which occur a single time. Jointly, the top ten make up approximately 3.2% of the sample.

Whole blood was collected in K2EDTA tubes by collaborating institutions according to the institutions' own protocols. Collaborator samples were shipped for TCRbeta analysis as frozen whole blood, isolated PBMCs, or DNA extracted from either sample type. The sample comprised peripheral blood. This receptor chain uses TRBV3-1 (or the pseudogene TRBV3-2) and TRBJ1-1; 7 middle bases align to TRBD1. This clonotype was sampled from a human donor in a cohort sampled during active COVID-19. CDR3 reads: CASTTGQLNTEAFF. The base sequence is TGTGCCAGCACCACGGGACAGCTGAACACTGAAGCTTTCTTT.